Below, 15 T cell receptor beta chains from the same sample are listed, as sequenced in a study of glioma-infiltrating T cells after dendritic cell vaccination. Sequenced by immunoSEQ multiplex PCR; TCRdb stores in-frame clones only, minus some. The table has some 100,000 clones, about 84% seen once. This specimen was blood, taken before dendritic cell vaccination. These receptors all come from a human donor with glioblastoma.

This chain uses TRBV9 with TRBJ2-6, with 9 bases fitting TRBD1. Germline values: CDR1 SGDLS, CDR2 YYNGEE. Trimming removed 3 bases from V and 2 bases from J; junction bases left unmatched: 3. This CDR3 region has 16 residues. CDR3 amino acids: CASSGRQGAGANVLTF. CDR3 sequence (DNA): TGTGCCAGCAGCGGTAGACAGGGGGCTGGGGCCAACGTCCTGACTTTC. Variable domain in full (rest from reference TRBV9 and TRBJ2-6): DSGVTQTPKHLITATGQRVTLRCSPRSGDLSVYWYQQSLDQGLQFLIQYYNGEERAKGNILERFSAQQFPDLHSELNLSSLELGDSALYFCASSGRQGAGANVLTFGAGSRLTVL.

This clone has just one count. This rearrangement joins TRBV6-5 to TRBJ1-4; 9 bases agree with TRBD1. Germline V gene data show CDR1 as MNHEY and CDR2 as SVGAGI. The CDR3 covers 14 residues. The ends lost 5 bases at V and 9 bases at J; junction bases unmatched: 7. The CDR3 DNA sequence: TGTGCCAGCAGTAAACGACAGGGGGAAAAAAAACTGTTTTTT. Translation: CASSKRQGEKKLFF.

The V and J genes are TRBV5-4 and TRBJ2-3; 10 positions agree with TRBD2. CDR1 and CDR2 (germline): SGHNT, YYREEE (reference sequence). This CDR3 has 15 amino acids. Losses at the gene ends were 1 base for V and 11 bases for J; bases not matched to a gene: 10. The DNA of the CDR3 is TGTGCCAGCAGCTTGATGCCTAGCGGGGGCAGAATGCAGTATTTT. Translated: CASSLMPSGGRMQYF.

The genes are TRBV5-1 and TRBJ1-1; D ambiguous. CDR1 is SGHRS, CDR2 YFSETQ, per germline. Trimming pared 4 bases from V and 2 bases from J, leaving 15 bases between. The CDR3 totals 15 residues. CDR3 in amino acids: CASSPGRTRNTEAFF. For the CDR3, the DNA is TGCGCCAGCAGCCCGGGGAGGACGCGTAACACTGAAGCTTTCTTT.

This rearrangement joins TRBV11-3 to TRBJ2-2, with D possibly being TRBD2 (5 bases). The CDR3 runs 14 residues. In germline, CDR1 is SGHNT, CDR2 YENEEA. V lost 5 bases, J lost 4 bases, and 11 bases lay in between. DNA of the CDR3: TGTGCCAGCAGCCACCAGACTATCACCGGGGAGCTGTTTTTT. Protein product: CASSHQTITGELFF.

This clone was recorded only once. This chain connects TRBV7-2 to TRBJ2-1; 13 bases are a match to TRBD2. Germline loops: CDR1 SGHTA, CDR2 FQGNSA. Trimming removed 0 bases from V and 5 bases from J; junction bases left unmatched: 4. The CDR3 is made up of 17 amino acids. CDR3 DNA: TGTGCCAGCAGCTTAGCGTCAGGACTAGCGGGAGACAATGAGCAGTTCTTC. It translates to CASSLASGLAGDNEQFF.

This clone came up once. The V and J genes are TRBV7-9 and TRBJ2-3, with 7 bases fitting TRBD2. The junction had 5 bases not matched to a gene; V was cut back by 1 base and J by 4 bases. This CDR3 region has 15 residues. Germline CDR1 and CDR2: SEHNR and FQNEAQ (reference sequence). The CDR3: CASSLGAGAADTQYF. The CDR3 DNA is TGTGCCAGCAGCTTAGGGGCGGGAGCGGCAGATACGCAGTATTTT.

The chain couples TRBV5-1 to TRBJ2-5; 10 bases map to TRBD2. Germline V gene lookup returns CDR1 SGHRS and CDR2 YFSETQ. The CDR3 length is 16 residues. Trimming took 0 bases from V and 4 from J; bases not matched to a gene: 6. The CDR3 DNA is TGCGCCAGCAGCTTGGTGGCTAGCGGGAGTAGAGAGACCCAGTACTTC. Amino acid sequence: CASSLVASGSRETQYF.

The J gene is TRBJ2-3, the V gene TRBV29-1; tentative D call: TRBD1 (5 bases). From germline, CDR1 is SQVTM and CDR2 ANQGSEA. Trimming stripped 0 bases from V and 0 bases from J, with 13 bases between. The CDR3 sequence is 16 residues long. The CDR3 DNA reads TGCAGCGTTGAAGATCCGGGCAGGGCCAGCACAGATACGCAGTATTTT. Its protein is CSVEDPGRASTDTQYF.

V usage is TRBV11-2 and J usage is TRBJ1-4, with 10 bases lining up with TRBD1. The CDR3 runs to 17 residues. Germline V gene data show CDR1 as SGHAT and CDR2 as FQNNGV. V was clipped by 2 bases and J by 4 bases; unmatched bases: 7. CDR3: CASSLRDRGGDNEKLFF. The CDR3, as DNA: TGTGCCAGCAGCTTACGGGACAGGGGAGGGGATAATGAAAAACTGTTTTTT.

This clone was seen only a few times. The rearrangement joins TRBV6-5 to TRBJ2-3, with no clear D. The CDR3 loop spans 15 amino acids. CDR1 MNHEY and CDR2 SVGAGI come from the germline V gene. V was clipped by 7 bases and J by 0 bases, with 14 bases between them. The CDR3 DNA reads as TGTGCCAGCACCAAGACACACCCTAGCACAGATACGCAGTATTTT. As protein: CASTKTHPSTDTQYF.

The rearrangement uses TRBV6-1 and TRBJ1-6, with TRBD1 as a possible D gene (5 bases). Trimming removed 7 bases at V and 10 bases at J, with 17 bases between. The CDR3 consists of 14 residues. Germline V CDR1 and CDR2: MNHNS, SASEGT. As DNA, the CDR3 is TGTGCCAGCATCACCGTTGGCGGGGGATCACCCCTCCACTTT. Translating it yields CASITVGGGSPLHF.

This clone was picked up one time. This chain joins TRBV5-1 and TRBJ2-4, with D tentatively TRBD1 (6 bases). In germline, CDR1 is SGHRS, CDR2 YFSETQ. The length of the CDR3 is 15 residues. Trimming shortened V by 4 bases and J by 0 bases, and 11 bases separated the two germline ends. CDR3 loop: CASSKDSLAKNIQYF. Here the CDR3 DNA reads TGCGCCAGCAGCAAGGACAGTCTAGCCAAAAACATTCAGTACTTC.

The V gene is TRBV6-1, the J gene TRBJ1-5; TRBD1 matches 7 bases. Germline V gives CDR1 MNHNS, CDR2 SASEGT. With V trimmed by 7 bases and J by 4 bases, 10 bases remained unmatched. The CDR3 length is 15 residues. For the CDR3, the DNA is TGTGCCAGCAAAACCTCAGGGGGTTGGAATCAGCCCCAGCATTTT. This codes for CASKTSGGWNQPQHF.

Only a few counts were recorded for this clone. The chain employs TRBV6-5 and TRBJ1-6; 7 bases match TRBD1. From germline, CDR1 is MNHEY and CDR2 SVGAGI. J was trimmed by 10 bases and V by 7 bases; bases with no gene match: 13. This CDR3 spans 15 amino acids. The CDR3 loop is CASTSPRGAGSPLHF. The CDR3 coding sequence is TGTGCCAGCACCTCACCCAGGGGGGCAGGGTCACCCCTCCACTTT.